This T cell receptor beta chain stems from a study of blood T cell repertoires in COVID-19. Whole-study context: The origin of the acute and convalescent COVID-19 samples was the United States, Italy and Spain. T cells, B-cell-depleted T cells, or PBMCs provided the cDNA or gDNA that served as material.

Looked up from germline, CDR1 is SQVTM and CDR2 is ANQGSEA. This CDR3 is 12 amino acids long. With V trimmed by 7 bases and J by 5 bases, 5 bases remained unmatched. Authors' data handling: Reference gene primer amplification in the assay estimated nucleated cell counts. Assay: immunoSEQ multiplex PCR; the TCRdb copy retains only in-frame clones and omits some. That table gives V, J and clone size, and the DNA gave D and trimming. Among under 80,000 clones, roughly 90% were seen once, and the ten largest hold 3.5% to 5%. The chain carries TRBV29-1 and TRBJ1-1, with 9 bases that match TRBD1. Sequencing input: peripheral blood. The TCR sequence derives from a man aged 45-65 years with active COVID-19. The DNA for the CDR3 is TGCAGCGCTTGGACAGGGGTAACTGAAGCTTTCTTT. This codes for CSAWTGVTEAFF.